This T cell receptor (beta chain) was captured in a study of T cells in Graves' hyperthyroidism and ophthalmopathy. Deletions cut 2 bases from V and 4 bases from J, with 12 bases between. CDR3 size: 14 residues. Germline CDR1 and CDR2: WNHNN and SYGVQD (reference sequence). This clonotype was seen more than once but under ten times. It was RNA transcripts that yielded the amplified TCR beta CDR3 regions. First-round RT-PCR of the TCR CDR3 relied on the HTBI primer set. From the multiplex PCR reads, TCRdb called clonotypes with MiXCR, one entry per CDR3 protein. The sample lists 300,000 to 400,000 distinct CDR3 sequences, about a fifth occurring once.

V is TRBV10-1 and J is TRBJ2-7; D may be TRBD2 (7 bases). The clonotype comes from a man between 18 and 35 years old with Graves' ophthalmopathy. Source material: blood. CDR3 residues: CASSEVGGEYEQYF. The CDR3 nucleotides are TGCGCCAGCAGTGAGGTAGGGGGGGAATACGAGCAGTACTTC.